The T cell receptor beta chain under discussion was sequenced for a study of T cells after yellow fever vaccination. Study as a whole: Preparation of fractions with low cell numbers was performed using SMART-Seq v4 Ultra Low Input.

The V and J ends lost 3 bases and 0 bases respectively, with 11 bases between them. The CDR3 runs 15 residues. In germline, CDR1 is KGHSH, CDR2 LQKENI. Study observations and caveats: Only a minor proportion of clonotypes was detected across both CD4 and CD8 compartments. Contamination of FACS-sorted repertoires by abundant clonotypes from the bulk population could occur.

As TCR cDNA was made by 5'RACE template switching, a universal primer site and UMIs were added. MiXCR was run by TCRdb on the 5' RACE reads, yielding one entry per CDR3 protein. Altogether hundreds of thousands of distinct CDR3 sequences are present, about a fifth being singletons, with the ten largest covering about a sixth. This clonotype was counted once. Its antigen is unknown. The chain uses TRBV18 and TRBJ1-2; a weak D match, TRBD1 (5 bases). This clonotype originated in a man aged 18 to 29 who received the YFV17D yellow fever vaccine. Sequencing was performed on PBMCs, taken less than 25 days after the first yellow fever vaccination. CDR3 bases: TGTGCCAGCTCACCTTTACAGGAGACTAACTATGGCTACACCTTC. Translating it yields CASSPLQETNYGYTF.